Following are 6 T cell receptor beta chains from one sample sequenced in a study of cytomegalovirus exposure and HLA in healthy donors. The study ran its PCR with 60 Vbeta and 13 Jbeta primers. Assay: immunoSEQ multiplex PCR; the TCRdb copy retains only in-frame clones and omits some. The sample yields roughly 100,000 clones, around 79% seen once. Sequences were obtained from PBMCs. Receptors originate from a man between 45 and 60 years old in good health and CMV-seropositive.

J is TRBJ2-5 and V is TRBV18; D not certain. CDR1 is KGHSH, CDR2 LQKENI, per germline. V gave up 4 bases and J gave up 5 bases, with 17 bases separating them. The CDR3 runs 15 residues. In nucleotides, the CDR3 is TGTGCCAGCTCACTAGGCTCCACCTTGGGCGAGACCCAGTACTTC. It codes for CASSLGSTLGETQYF.

This clone occurred a few times. The CDR3, as DNA: TGTGCCATCAGCGACAGGGTGGGAAATAATTCACCCCTCCACTTT. Residues: CAISDRVGNNSPLHF. The J gene is TRBJ1-6, the V gene TRBV10-3; 7 nucleotides match TRBD1. This CDR3 has 15 residues. Per germline, CDR1 ENHRY and CDR2 SYGVKD. V trimming: 6 bases; J trimming: 5 bases; junction bases outside the gene matches: 7.

The chain carries TRBV5-1 and TRBJ2-3, with 8 nucleotides matching TRBD2. V lost 2 bases to trimming and J lost 0 bases; unmatched junction nucleotides: 5. Germline CDR1 reads SGHRS; CDR2 reads YFSETQ. The length of the CDR3 is 16 residues. The CDR3 protein is CASSFLSGMSTDTQYF. The CDR3 DNA follows: TGCGCCAGCAGCTTCCTTAGCGGGATGAGCACAGATACGCAGTATTTT.

The rearrangement uses TRBV11-2 and TRBJ1-2, with a weak D call TRBD1 (6 bases). Trimming shortened V by 5 bases and J by 5 bases, and 12 bases separated the two germline ends. Germline lookup yields CDR1 SGHAT and CDR2 FQNNGV. The CDR3 extends over 13 amino acids. The CDR3 coding sequence is TGTGCCAGCAGCCTTACAGGGTATTATGGCTACACCTTC. This translates into CASSLTGYYGYTF.

About this clone itself: A junction boundary mismatches the germline segment, possibly from a read error. The V call is TRBV7-9, the J call TRBJ2-5, with TRBD1 matching 7 bases. CDR1 is SEHNR and CDR2 is FQNEAQ in the germline V gene (reference sequence). The CDR3 is made up of 12 amino acids. The CDR3 region is CSSVGDRETQYF. CDR3 bases: TGTTCCAGCGTAGGGGACAGAGAGACCCAGTACTTC.

The chain links TRBV6-5 to TRBJ2-3; a possible D gene is TRBD2 (5 bases). With 7 bases removed from V and 6 bases from J, the gap between germline ends came to 17 bases. The CDR3 has 14 amino acids. Per germline, CDR1 MNHEY and CDR2 SVGAGI. The CDR3 protein is CASTNAPGSDTQYF. CDR3 nucleotide sequence: TGTGCCAGCACCAACGCCCCGGGGTCGGATACGCAGTATTTT.